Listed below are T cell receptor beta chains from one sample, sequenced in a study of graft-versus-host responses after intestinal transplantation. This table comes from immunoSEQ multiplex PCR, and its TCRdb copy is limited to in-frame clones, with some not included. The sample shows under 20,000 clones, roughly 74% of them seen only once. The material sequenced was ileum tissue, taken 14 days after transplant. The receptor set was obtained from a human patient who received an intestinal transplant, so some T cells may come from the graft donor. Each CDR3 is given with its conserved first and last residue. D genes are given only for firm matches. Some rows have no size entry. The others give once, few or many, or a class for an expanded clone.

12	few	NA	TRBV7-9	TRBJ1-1	CASSFGYTEAFF	TGTGCCAGCAGCTTTGGGTACACTGAAGCTTTCTTT
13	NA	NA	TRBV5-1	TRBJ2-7	CASSLSGDREQYF	TGCGCCAGCAGCTTATCGGGAGATAGGGAGCAGTACTTC
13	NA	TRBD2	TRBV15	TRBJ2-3	CATSTSGGFTQYF	TGTGCCACCAGCACTAGCGGGGGGTTTACGCAGTATTTT
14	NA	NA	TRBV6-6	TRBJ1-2	CASSGRLKDYGYTF	TGTGCCAGCAGTGGACGGTTAAAAGACTATGGCTACACCTTC
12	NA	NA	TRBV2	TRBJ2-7	CASSPGVGEQYF	TGTGCCAGCAGTCCGGGGGTGGGAGAGCAGTACTTC
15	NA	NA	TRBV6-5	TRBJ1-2	CASSYDGRGNYGYTF	TGTGCCAGCAGTTACGACGGCAGAGGGAACTATGGCTACACCTTC
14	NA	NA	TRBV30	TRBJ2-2	CAWSVGPPTGELFF	TGTGCCTGGAGTGTAGGCCCCCCCACCGGGGAGCTGTTTTTT
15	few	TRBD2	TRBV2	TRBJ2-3	CASSEGKRGIDTQYF	TGTGCCAGCAGTGAAGGCAAGCGGGGGATAGATACGCAGTATTTT
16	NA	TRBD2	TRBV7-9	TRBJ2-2	CASRGLQRESSGELFF	TGTGCCAGCAGAGGACTCCAGCGGGAGAGTAGCGGGGAGCTGTTTTTT
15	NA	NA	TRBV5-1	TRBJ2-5	CASSLGSGFQETQYF	TGCGCCAGCAGCTTGGGGTCTGGATTCCAAGAGACCCAGTACTTC
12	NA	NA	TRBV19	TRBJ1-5	CASSMGGTAQHF	TGTGCCAGTAGTATGGGAGGGACGGCCCAGCATTTT
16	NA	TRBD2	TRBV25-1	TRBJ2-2	CASSELGRGDTGELFF	TGTGCCAGCAGTGAATTAGGGAGGGGCGACACCGGGGAGCTGTTTTTT
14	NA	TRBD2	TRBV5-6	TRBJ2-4	CASSFGLAGGLSDF	TGTGCCAGCAGCTTCGGACTAGCGGGCGGGCTTTCGGACTTC
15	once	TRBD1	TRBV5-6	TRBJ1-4	CASSRRGRFYEKLFF	TGTGCCAGCAGCAGAAGGGGGCGCTTCTATGAAAAACTGTTTTTT
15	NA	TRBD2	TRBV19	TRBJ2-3	CASSGVAGGLDTQYF	TGTGCCAGCAGTGGGGTAGCGGGAGGATTAGATACGCAGTATTTT
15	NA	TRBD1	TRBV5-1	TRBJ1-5	CASSQGTGHHQPQHF	TGCGCCAGCAGCCAAGGGACAGGCCATCATCAGCCCCAGCATTTT
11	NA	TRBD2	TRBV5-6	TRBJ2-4	CASSSGGIQYF	TGTGCCAGCAGCTCGGGGGGAATTCAGTACTTC
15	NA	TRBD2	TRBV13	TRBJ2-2	CASSLLVAGTGELFF	TGTGCCAGCAGCTTATTGGTAGCGGGCACCGGGGAGCTGTTTTTT
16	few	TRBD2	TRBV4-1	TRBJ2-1	CASSQRVAGFRDEQFF	TGCGCCAGCAGCCAGAGGGTAGCGGGCTTTAGGGATGAGCAGTTCTTC
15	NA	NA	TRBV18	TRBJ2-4	CASSPDQGGKNIQYF	TGTGCCAGCTCACCAGATCAAGGGGGCAAAAACATTCAGTACTTC
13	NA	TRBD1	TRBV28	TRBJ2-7	CACNRGISYEQYF	TGTGCCTGCAACAGGGGAATTTCCTACGAGCAGTACTTC
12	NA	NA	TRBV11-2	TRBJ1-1	CASSPLGPEAFF	TGTGCCAGCAGCCCCCTAGGCCCTGAAGCTTTCTTT
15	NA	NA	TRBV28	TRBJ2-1	CASSSPGRGHNEQFF	TGTGCCAGCAGTTCCCCCGGACGCGGACACAATGAGCAGTTCTTC
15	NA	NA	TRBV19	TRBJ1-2	CASSIGARGNSGYTF	TGTGCCAGTAGTATCGGTGCCAGGGGTAATAGTGGCTACACCTTC
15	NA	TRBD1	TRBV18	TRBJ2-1	CASSPGQGIHNEQFF	TGTGCCAGCTCACCGGGACAGGGTATTCACAATGAGCAGTTCTTC
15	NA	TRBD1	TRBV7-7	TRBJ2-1	CASSPRDRGPNEQFF	TGTGCTAGCAGCCCCCGGGACAGGGGGCCCAATGAGCAGTTCTTC
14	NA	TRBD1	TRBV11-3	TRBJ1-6	CASSSDRGLSPLHF	TGTGCCAGCAGCTCGGACAGGGGGCTGTCACCCCTCCACTTT
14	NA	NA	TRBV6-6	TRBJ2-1	CASSPGTLYNEQFF	TGTGCCAGCAGCCCCGGGACACTCTACAATGAGCAGTTCTTC
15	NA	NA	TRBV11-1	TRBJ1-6	CASSLGVGGRAPLHF	TGTGCCAGCAGCTTAGGTGTCGGGGGCAGAGCACCCCTCCACTTT
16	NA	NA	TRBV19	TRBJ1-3	CASSIGPGYSGNTIYF	TGTGCCAGTAGTATAGGTCCAGGCTACTCTGGAAACACCATATATTTT
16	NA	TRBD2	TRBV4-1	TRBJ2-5	CASANGPGTSGETQYF	TGCGCCTCAGCAAACGGTCCCGGGACTAGTGGCGAGACCCAGTACTTC
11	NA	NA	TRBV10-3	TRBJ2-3	CAIGRTDTQYF	TGTGCCATCGGTCGGACAGATACGCAGTATTTT
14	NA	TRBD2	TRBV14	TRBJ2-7	CASSPGLVAYEQYF	TGTGCCAGCAGCCCGGGACTAGTGGCCTACGAGCAGTACTTC
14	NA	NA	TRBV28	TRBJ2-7	CASSVPPGSYEQYF	TGTGCCAGCAGTGTACCGCCGGGGTCCTACGAGCAGTACTTC
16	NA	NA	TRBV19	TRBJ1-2	CASSSGTWQRPYGYTF	TGTGCCAGTAGTAGCGGGACATGGCAGAGACCGTATGGCTACACCTTC
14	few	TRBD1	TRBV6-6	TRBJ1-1	CASSTGQQNTEAFF	TGTGCCAGCAGTACGGGACAGCAGAACACTGAAGCTTTCTTT
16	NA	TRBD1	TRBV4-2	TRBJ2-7	CASSQEWGQGADEQYF	TGTGCCAGCAGCCAAGAATGGGGACAGGGAGCCGACGAGCAGTACTTC
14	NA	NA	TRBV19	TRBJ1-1	CASGPGQSRTEAFF	TGTGCCAGTGGCCCCGGACAGTCGCGCACTGAAGCTTTCTTT
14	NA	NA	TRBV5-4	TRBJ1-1	CASSLDMRSTEAFF	TGTGCCAGCAGCTTGGATATGCGGAGCACTGAAGCTTTCTTT
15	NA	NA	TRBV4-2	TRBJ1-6	CASSVNRVKNSPLHF	TGTGCCAGCAGCGTCAACCGGGTAAAGAATTCACCCCTCCACTTT
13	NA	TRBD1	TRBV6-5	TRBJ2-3	CASSYRGQDTQYF	TGTGCCAGCAGTTACAGGGGGCAAGATACGCAGTATTTT
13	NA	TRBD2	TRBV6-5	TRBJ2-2	CASGLAGAGELFF	TGTGCCAGCGGACTAGCGGGAGCCGGGGAGCTGTTTTTT
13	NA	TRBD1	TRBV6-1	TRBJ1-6	CASDRGNNSPLHF	TGTGCCAGCGACAGGGGAAATAATTCACCCCTCCACTTT
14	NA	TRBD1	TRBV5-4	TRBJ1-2	CASSLAGGSYGYTF	TGTGCCAGCAGCTTGGCAGGGGGAAGCTATGGCTACACCTTC
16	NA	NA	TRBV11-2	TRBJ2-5	CASSYRRGVLWETQYF	TGTGCCAGCAGCTATCGGAGGGGGGTATTGTGGGAGACCCAGTACTTC
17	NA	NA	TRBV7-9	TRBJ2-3	CASSSDEGSGGTDTQYF	TGTGCCAGCAGCTCCGACGAGGGCAGCGGCGGCACAGATACGCAGTATTTT
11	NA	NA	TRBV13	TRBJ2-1	CASSLGGEQFF	TGTGCCAGCAGCTTAGGTGGTGAGCAGTTCTTC
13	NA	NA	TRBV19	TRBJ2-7	CASSISGTYEQYF	TGTGCCAGTAGTATTTCCGGAACCTACGAGCAGTACTTC
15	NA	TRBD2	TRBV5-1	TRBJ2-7	CASSGGLAGAHEQYF	TGCGCCAGCAGCGGGGGACTAGCGGGAGCCCACGAGCAGTACTTC
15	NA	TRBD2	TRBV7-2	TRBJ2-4	CASSLARGGQNIQYF	TGTGCCAGCAGCTTAGCTCGCGGGGGGCAAAACATTCAGTACTTC
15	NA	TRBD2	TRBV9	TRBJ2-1	CASSEGTSGTDEQFF	TGTGCCAGCAGCGAGGGGACTAGCGGGACCGATGAGCAGTTCTTC
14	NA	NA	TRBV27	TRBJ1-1	CASSSPSLNTEAFF	TGTGCCAGCAGTTCCCCTTCATTGAACACTGAAGCTTTCTTT
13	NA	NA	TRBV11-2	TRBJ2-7	CASSYDRRGEQYF	TGTGCCAGCAGTTACGACAGGCGGGGTGAGCAGTACTTC